This T cell receptor (beta chain) was profiled in a study of shared clonotypes between healthy human individuals. Findings of the study overall: The study drew on few donors, limiting represented genetic and exposure-history diversity. Sorted-subset sequencing was shown by rarefaction to be incomplete despite large depth.

There were no recent acute infections or vaccinations among the donors, who were healthy HIV-negative adults. Caucasian adults residing in Nashville, Tennessee made up all the donors. Germline loops: CDR1 LNHNV, CDR2 YYDKDF (reference sequence). The CDR3 length is 17 residues. V gave up 0 bases and J gave up 0 bases, with 12 bases separating them. As to this clone: What it binds is unknown.

The method was immunoSEQ multiplex PCR; TCRdb's version includes in-frame clones alone and lacks a portion of them. The profile shows some 1,600,000 clones, under 99% of them singletons. The rearrangement joins TRBV15 to TRBJ1-5, with a possible D match to TRBD1 (6 bases). Sequenced sample: naive CD4+ T cells sorted from blood. Subset specified: CD45RA+ positively selected. The TCR originated in a man between 25 and 39 years old in good health. The CDR3 sequence is CATSRDKGTFSNQPQHF. CDR3 coding DNA: TGTGCCACCAGCAGAGATAAAGGGACATTTAGCAATCAGCCCCAGCATTTT.